A single sample gave rise to the 15 T cell receptor beta chains below, sequenced in a study of radiation and T cells in renal cell carcinoma. Produced via immunoSEQ multiplex PCR; TCRdb's table is partial and in-frame only. The sample lists 150,000 or so clones; around 90% were seen once. Time point given: baseline pretreatment blood. Treatment in this sample: 15 Gy SBRT to primary tumor, nephrectomy 4 weeks later. The starting material was blood, obtained from a patient whose treatment included radiotherapy and nephrectomy. The origin of the receptors is a woman between 70 and 85 years old with renal cell carcinoma.

The chain recombines TRBV11-3 with TRBJ2-7; D is unclear. Germline V gene data show CDR1 as SGHNT and CDR2 as YENEEA. The CDR3 covers 13 residues. Deletions cut 1 base from V and 4 bases from J, with 8 bases between. Here the CDR3 DNA reads TGTGCCAGCAGCTTAGGGGCCCCATACGAGCAGTACTTC. It codes for CASSLGAPYEQYF.

J is TRBJ1-2 and V is TRBV27; D call uncertain. The ends were cut back, 5 bases at V and 4 bases at J, with 17 bases in the middle. From germline, CDR1 is MNHEY and CDR2 SMNVEV (reference sequence). The CDR3 runs to 15 residues. CDR3 sequence: CASSVQLGWGYGYTF. The CDR3 DNA sequence: TGTGCCAGCAGTGTACAACTGGGGTGGGGCTATGGCTACACCTTC.

This clone is a singleton in its sample. The chain recombines TRBV19 with TRBJ1-6; D uncertain. This CDR3 is 14 amino acids long. V was shortened by 2 bases and J by 5 bases, with 7 bases between the two germline ends. Germline CDR1 and CDR2: LNHDA and SQIVND (reference sequence). CDR3 bases: TGTGCCAGTAGTATACAGCCTAATAATTCACCCCTCCACTTT. Its protein is CASSIQPNNSPLHF. The whole variable domain, filled in from reference TRBV19 and TRBJ1-6, reads DGGITQSPKYLFRKEGQNVTLSCEQNLNHDAMYWYRQDPGQGLRLIYYSQIVNDFQKGDIAEGYSVSREKKESFPLTVTSAQKNPTAFYLCASSIQPNNSPLHFGNGTRLTVT.

The rearrangement joins TRBV10-3 to TRBJ1-1; the D gene is possibly TRBD1 (5 bases). With 0 bases removed from V and 1 base from J, the gap between germline ends came to 12 bases. Germline CDR1 and CDR2: ENHRY and SYGVKD. This CDR3 is 16 amino acids long. The CDR3 DNA follows: TGTGCCATCAGTGAGTCTGGAGGGGCTCAGAACACTGAAGCTTTCTTT. Its translation is CAISESGGAQNTEAFF.

In this sample, this clone turned up once. The chain couples TRBV13 to TRBJ2-7; no clear D gene. The germline V gene has CDR1 PRHDT and CDR2 FYEKMQ (reference sequence). The V gene lost 6 bases and the J gene lost 0 bases, with 15 bases spanning the gap. CDR3 length: 15 residues. The CDR3 loop is CASRLSRSPSYEQYF. CDR3 sequence (DNA): TGTGCCAGCAGGTTGAGTCGGAGTCCCTCCTACGAGCAGTACTTC.

The chain carries TRBV27 and TRBJ1-3; possible D gene TRBD1, 5 bases. This CDR3 contains 17 residues. The V gene's germline CDR1 is MNHEY and CDR2 SMNVEV (reference sequence). V lost 0 bases, J lost 0 bases, and 12 bases lay in between. For the CDR3, the DNA is TGTGCCAGCAGTTTATCGATGGGACTTCTCTCTGGAAACACCATATATTTT. Protein sequence: CASSLSMGLLSGNTIYF.

The V gene is TRBV9, the J gene TRBJ2-1; D gene uncertain. The V and J ends lost 0 bases and 4 bases respectively, with 11 bases between them. Germline V gives CDR1 SGDLS, CDR2 YYNGEE. The length of the CDR3 is 15 residues. CDR3 sequence: CASSVAPQVYNEQFF. The CDR3 DNA follows: TGTGCCAGCAGCGTAGCTCCGCAGGTATACAATGAGCAGTTCTTC.

The chain is built from TRBV4-2 and TRBJ2-1; 8 bases line up with TRBD2. J gave up 3 bases and V 3 bases, and 7 bases lay outside the gene matches. The CDR3 spans 16 residues. CDR1 is LGHNA and CDR2 is YNFKEQ in the germline V gene. Here the CDR3 DNA reads TGTGCCAGCAGCCACCCAGCGGGGGACCTCTACAATGAGCAGTTCTTC. Translation: CASSHPAGDLYNEQFF.

This clone has only one observation. This rearrangement joins TRBV2 to TRBJ1-3; D not resolved. The germline V gene has CDR1 SNHLY and CDR2 FYNNEI. Trimming left V 8 bases short and J 0 bases short, with 8 bases between. CDR3 size: 13 residues. CDR3 DNA: TGTGCCAGCGTCGGTAACTCTGGAAACACCATATATTTT. This sequence encodes CASVGNSGNTIYF. Filled out from reference TRBV2 and TRBJ1-3, the complete variable domain reads EPEVTQTPSHQVTQMGQEVILRCVPISNHLYFYWYRQILGQKVEFLVSFYNNEISEKSEIFDDQFSVERPDGSNFTLKIRSTKLEDSAMYFCASVGNSGNTIYFGEGSWLTVV.

The chain is built from TRBV6-5 and TRBJ1-1; possibly TRBD1 for D (5 bases). Per the germline V gene, CDR1 is MNHEY and CDR2 is SVGAGI. The CDR3 covers 11 residues. V was trimmed by 5 bases and J by 10 bases, leaving 11 bases between them. The CDR3 is CASSTRGGAFF. CDR3 nucleotide sequence: TGTGCCAGCAGTACCCGGGGCGGAGCTTTCTTT.

The chain carries TRBV19 and TRBJ2-2; D gene unclear. The CDR3 has 14 residues. CDR1 is LNHDA and CDR2 is SQIVND in the germline V gene (reference sequence). Trimming took off 1 base at V and 4 bases at J, with 7 bases between the two ends. CDR3 bases: TGTGCCAGTAGTATAGCCCGGACCACCGGGGAGCTGTTTTTT. Encoded protein: CASSIARTTGELFF.

V is TRBV19 and J is TRBJ2-1; D ambiguous. V was trimmed by 4 bases and J by 5 bases, leaving 15 bases between them. CDR1 is LNHDA and CDR2 is SQIVND in the germline V gene (reference sequence). The CDR3 runs to 15 residues. Here the CDR3 reads CASSRFTILDNEQFF. The CDR3 DNA reads as TGTGCCAGTAGTAGGTTCACAATATTGGACAATGAGCAGTTCTTC. Combining the CDR3 with reference TRBV19 and TRBJ2-1 gives the whole variable domain DGGITQSPKYLFRKEGQNVTLSCEQNLNHDAMYWYRQDPGQGLRLIYYSQIVNDFQKGDIAEGYSVSREKKESFPLTVTSAQKNPTAFYLCASSRFTILDNEQFFGPGTRLTVL.

This clone was picked up one time. The V gene is TRBV5-1, the J gene TRBJ2-5; D is uncertain. CDR3 length equals 14 residues. The V end lost 0 bases, the J end lost 2 bases, and 8 bases lay between the germline ends. Germline V CDR1 and CDR2: SGHRS, YFSETQ. CDR3 bases: TGCGCCAGCAGCTTGGGGGATGGGCAAGAGACCCAGTACTTC. The encoded protein is CASSLGDGQETQYF.

This clone was detected a few times. The chain links TRBV4-2 to TRBJ1-1; no firm D call. V was clipped by 2 bases and J by 3 bases, with 13 bases between them. The CDR3 sequence is 15 residues long. Germline loops: CDR1 LGHNA, CDR2 YNFKEQ. The CDR3 DNA is TGTGCCAGCAGCCAACGCTCTTCCCGGGACACTGAAGCTTTCTTT. Translation: CASSQRSSRDTEAFF.

This rearrangement joins TRBV30 to TRBJ2-7, with D possibly being TRBD2 (5 bases). Trimming took off 0 bases at V and 2 bases at J, with 11 bases between the two ends. This CDR3 region has 14 residues. Per germline, CDR1 GTSNPN and CDR2 SVGIG (reference sequence). This CDR3 reads CAWSVSRGTYEQYF. CDR3 sequence (DNA): TGTGCCTGGAGTGTATCTCGGGGTACCTACGAGCAGTACTTC.